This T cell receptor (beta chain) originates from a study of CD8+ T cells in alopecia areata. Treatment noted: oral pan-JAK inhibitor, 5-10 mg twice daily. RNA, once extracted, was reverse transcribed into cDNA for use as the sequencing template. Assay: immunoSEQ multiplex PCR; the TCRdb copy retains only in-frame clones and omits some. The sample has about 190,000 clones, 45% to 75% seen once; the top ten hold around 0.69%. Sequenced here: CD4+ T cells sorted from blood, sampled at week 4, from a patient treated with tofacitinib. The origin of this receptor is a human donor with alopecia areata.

CDR3 bases: TGTGCCAGCAGTTTGAGGGCTAGCGGGGCCCGTACCTACGAGCAGTACTTC. As protein: CASSLRASGARTYEQYF. The genes are TRBV27 and TRBJ2-7; 9 bases match TRBD2. The CDR3 covers 17 residues. Germline CDR1 and CDR2: MNHEY and SMNVEV (reference sequence). J was trimmed by 2 bases and V by 3 bases; bases with no gene match: 11.